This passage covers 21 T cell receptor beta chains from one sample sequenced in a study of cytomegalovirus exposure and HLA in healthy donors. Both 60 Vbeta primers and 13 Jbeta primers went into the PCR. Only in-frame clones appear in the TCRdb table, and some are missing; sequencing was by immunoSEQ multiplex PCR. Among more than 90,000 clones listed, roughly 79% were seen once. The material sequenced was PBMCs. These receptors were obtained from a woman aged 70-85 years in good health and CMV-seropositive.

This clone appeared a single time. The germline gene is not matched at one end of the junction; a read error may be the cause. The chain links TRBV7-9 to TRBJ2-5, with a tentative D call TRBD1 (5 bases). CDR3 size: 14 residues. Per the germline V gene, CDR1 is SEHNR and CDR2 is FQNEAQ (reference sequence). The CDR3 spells CSSSPHQGQETQYF. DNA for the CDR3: TGTTCCAGCAGCCCCCATCAGGGTCAAGAGACCCAGTACTTC.

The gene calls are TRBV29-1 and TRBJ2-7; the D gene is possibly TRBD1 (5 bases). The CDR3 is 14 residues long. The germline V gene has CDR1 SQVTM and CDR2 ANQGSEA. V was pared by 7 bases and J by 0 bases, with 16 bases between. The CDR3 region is CSARLTVDSYEQYF. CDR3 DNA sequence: TGCAGCGCACGACTGACAGTTGACTCCTACGAGCAGTACTTC.

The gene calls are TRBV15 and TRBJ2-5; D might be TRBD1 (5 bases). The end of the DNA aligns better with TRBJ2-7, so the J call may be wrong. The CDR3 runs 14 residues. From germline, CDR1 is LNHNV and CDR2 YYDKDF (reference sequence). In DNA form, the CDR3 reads TGTGCCACCAGCAGAGATACAGGAGCTTCCGAGCAGTACTTC. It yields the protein CATSRDTGASEQYF.

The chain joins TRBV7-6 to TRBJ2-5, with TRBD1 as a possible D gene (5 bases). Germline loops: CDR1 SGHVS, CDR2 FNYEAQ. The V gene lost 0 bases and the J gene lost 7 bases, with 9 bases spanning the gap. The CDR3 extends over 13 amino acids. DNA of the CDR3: TGTGCCAGCAGCTTAGCGGAAGGGGCGACCCAGTACTTC. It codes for CASSLAEGATQYF.

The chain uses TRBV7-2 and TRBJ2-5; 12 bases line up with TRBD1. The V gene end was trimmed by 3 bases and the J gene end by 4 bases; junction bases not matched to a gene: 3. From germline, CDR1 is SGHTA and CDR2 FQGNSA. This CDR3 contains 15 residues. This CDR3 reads CASSFGTGGVETQYF. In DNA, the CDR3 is TGTGCCAGCAGCTTCGGGACAGGGGGCGTAGAGACCCAGTACTTC.

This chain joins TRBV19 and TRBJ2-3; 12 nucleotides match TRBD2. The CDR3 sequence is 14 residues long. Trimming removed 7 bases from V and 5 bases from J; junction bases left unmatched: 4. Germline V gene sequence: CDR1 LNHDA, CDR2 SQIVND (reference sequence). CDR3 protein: CASTSTSGGDTQYF. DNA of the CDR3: TGTGCCAGTACCTCGACTAGCGGGGGAGATACGCAGTATTTT.

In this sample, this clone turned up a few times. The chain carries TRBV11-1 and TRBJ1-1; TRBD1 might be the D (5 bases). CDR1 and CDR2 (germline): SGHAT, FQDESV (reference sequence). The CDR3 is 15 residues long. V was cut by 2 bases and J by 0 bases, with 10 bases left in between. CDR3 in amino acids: CASSLYRQLNTEAFF. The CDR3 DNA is TGTGCCAGCAGCTTATATCGACAGCTGAACACTGAAGCTTTCTTT.

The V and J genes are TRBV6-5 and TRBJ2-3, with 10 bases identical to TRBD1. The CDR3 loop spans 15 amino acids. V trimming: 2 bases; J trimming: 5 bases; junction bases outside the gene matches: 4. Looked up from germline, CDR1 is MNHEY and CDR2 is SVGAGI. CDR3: CASSYGDRGIDTQYF. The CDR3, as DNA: TGTGCCAGCAGTTACGGGGACAGGGGTATAGATACGCAGTATTTT.

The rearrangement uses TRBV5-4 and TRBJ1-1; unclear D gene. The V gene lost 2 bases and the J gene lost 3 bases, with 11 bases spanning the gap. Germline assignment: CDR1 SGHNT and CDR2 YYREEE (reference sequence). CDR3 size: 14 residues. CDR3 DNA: TGTGCCAGCAGCTTTGCAGAACTATACACTGAAGCTTTCTTT. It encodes CASSFAELYTEAFF.

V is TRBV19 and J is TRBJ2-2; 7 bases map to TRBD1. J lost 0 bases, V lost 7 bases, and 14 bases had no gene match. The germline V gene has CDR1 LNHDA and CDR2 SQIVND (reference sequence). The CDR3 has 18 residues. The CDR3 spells CASITAGTENANTGELFF. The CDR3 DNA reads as TGTGCCAGTATCACCGCCGGGACAGAAAACGCGAACACCGGGGAGCTGTTTTTT.

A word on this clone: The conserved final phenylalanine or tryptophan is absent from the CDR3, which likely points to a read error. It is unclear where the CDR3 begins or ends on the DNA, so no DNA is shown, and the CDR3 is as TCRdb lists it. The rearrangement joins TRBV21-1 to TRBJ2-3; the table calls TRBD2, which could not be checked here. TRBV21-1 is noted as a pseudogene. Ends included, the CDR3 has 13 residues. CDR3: CASSTQRERPRRL.

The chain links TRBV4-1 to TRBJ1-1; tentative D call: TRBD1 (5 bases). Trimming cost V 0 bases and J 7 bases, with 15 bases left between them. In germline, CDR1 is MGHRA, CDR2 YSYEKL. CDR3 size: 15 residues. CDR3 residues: CASSQDGAGRGEAFF. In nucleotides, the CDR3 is TGCGCCAGCAGCCAAGATGGGGCCGGAAGGGGTGAAGCTTTCTTT.

DNA of the CDR3: TGCGCCAGCAGCTTGGGGGCCAAAACTAGCGGGAGGGCCCTCCATGAGCAGTTCTTC. Protein product: CASSLGAKTSGRALHEQFF. The rearrangement joins TRBV5-1 to TRBJ2-1; 13 bases are shared with TRBD2. This CDR3 is 19 amino acids long. Germline V gene sequence: CDR1 SGHRS, CDR2 YFSETQ. V shed 0 bases and J 8 bases; nucleotides not matched to a gene: 14.

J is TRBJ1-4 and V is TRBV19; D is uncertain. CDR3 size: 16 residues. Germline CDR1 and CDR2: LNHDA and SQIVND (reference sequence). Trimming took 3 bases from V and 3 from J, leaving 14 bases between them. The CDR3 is CASSILIHRPNEKLFF. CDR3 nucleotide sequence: TGTGCCAGTAGTATTTTAATCCACAGACCTAATGAAAAACTGTTTTTT.

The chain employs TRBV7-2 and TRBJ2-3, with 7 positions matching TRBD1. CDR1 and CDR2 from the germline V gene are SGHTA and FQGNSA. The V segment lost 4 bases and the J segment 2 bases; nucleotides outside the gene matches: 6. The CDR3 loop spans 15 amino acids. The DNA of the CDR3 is TGTGCCAGCAGCTCGGGGACAGCCTACACAGATACGCAGTATTTT. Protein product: CASSSGTAYTDTQYF. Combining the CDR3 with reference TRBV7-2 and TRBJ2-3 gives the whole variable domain GAGVSQSPSNKVTEKGKDVELRCDPISGHTALYWYRQSLGQGLEFLIYFQGNSAPDKSGLPSDRFSAERTGGSVSTLTIQRTQQEDSAVYLCASSSGTAYTDTQYFGPGTRLTVL.

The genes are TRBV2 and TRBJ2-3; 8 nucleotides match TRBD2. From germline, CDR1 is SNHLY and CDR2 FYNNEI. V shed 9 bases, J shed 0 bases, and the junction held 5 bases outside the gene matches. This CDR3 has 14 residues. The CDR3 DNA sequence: TGTGCCAGTCGGGGGGGGCTCAGCACAGATACGCAGTATTTT. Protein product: CASRGGLSTDTQYF.

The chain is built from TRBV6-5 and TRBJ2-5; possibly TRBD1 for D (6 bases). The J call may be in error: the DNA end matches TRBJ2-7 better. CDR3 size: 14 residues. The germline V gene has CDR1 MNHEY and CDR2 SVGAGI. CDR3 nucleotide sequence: TGTGCCAGCAGATCGGGACACGGAACCTACGAGCAGTACTTC. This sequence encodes CASRSGHGTYEQYF.

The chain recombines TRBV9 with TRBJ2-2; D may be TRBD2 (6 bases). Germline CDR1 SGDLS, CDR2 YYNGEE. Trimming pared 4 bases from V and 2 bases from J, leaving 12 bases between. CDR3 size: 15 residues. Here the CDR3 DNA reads TGTGCCAGCAGCATGGGACTCGAAAACACCGGGGAGCTGTTTTTT. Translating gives CASSMGLENTGELFF.

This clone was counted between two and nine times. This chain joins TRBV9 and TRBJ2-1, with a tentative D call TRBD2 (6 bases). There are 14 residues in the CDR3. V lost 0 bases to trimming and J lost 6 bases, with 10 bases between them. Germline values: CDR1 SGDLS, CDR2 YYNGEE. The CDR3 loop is CASSVEGTSNEQFF. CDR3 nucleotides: TGTGCCAGCAGCGTAGAGGGGACTTCCAATGAGCAGTTCTTC.

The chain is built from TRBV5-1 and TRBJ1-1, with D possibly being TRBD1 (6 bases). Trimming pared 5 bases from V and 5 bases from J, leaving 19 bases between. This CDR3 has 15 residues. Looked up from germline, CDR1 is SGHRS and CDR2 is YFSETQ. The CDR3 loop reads CASSSIPSGVTEAFF. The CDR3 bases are TGCGCCAGCAGTTCTATCCCGTCAGGGGTGACTGAAGCTTTCTTT.

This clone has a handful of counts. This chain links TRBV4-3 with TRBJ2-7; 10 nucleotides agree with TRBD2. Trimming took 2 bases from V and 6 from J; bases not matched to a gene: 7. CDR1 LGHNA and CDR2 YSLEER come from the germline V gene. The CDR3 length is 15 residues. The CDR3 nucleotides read TGCGCCAGCAGCCAAACCTTAGCGGGAGGCGGCGAGCAGTACTTC. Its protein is CASSQTLAGGGEQYF.